This T cell receptor (beta chain) was identified during a study of shared clonotypes between healthy human individuals. As for the study in general: CD8 memory received one plate per donor, CD8 naive two, CD4 memory three and CD4 naive three. Whole-study results and caveats: An anticipated effect of sequencing depth on clonotype sharing among donors was recognized.

Concerning this clone: The antigen is unknown.

The repertoire was sequenced with immunoSEQ multiplex PCR; TCRdb's copy has only in-frame clones and lacks some. The sample includes under 850,000 clones, 72% of them seen just once. The CDR3 runs 16 residues. Germline V gene data show CDR1 as MNHNY and CDR2 as SVGAGI (reference sequence). The trim removed 5 bases at V and 6 bases at J, leaving 13 bases unmatched. What was sequenced was memory CD4+ T cells sorted from blood. The subset here: CD45RA-negative fraction. The genes are TRBV6-6 and TRBJ2-7; 10 nucleotides match TRBD1. This receptor was obtained from a woman aged 30 to 39 in good health. CDR3 sequence reads: CASSKTPGQGTGEQYF. CDR3 DNA: TGTGCCAGCAGTAAAACTCCGGGACAGGGGACTGGCGAGCAGTACTTC.